This T cell receptor beta chain was profiled in a study of patients and donors after allogeneic stem cell transplantation. CDR3 length: 15 amino acids. CDR1 and CDR2 from the germline V gene are MNHEY and SVGEGT. Trimming shortened V by 8 bases and J by 7 bases, and 20 bases separated the two germline ends. A single record per CDR3 protein comes from TCRdb applying MiXCR to the RT-PCR reads. The data show 800,000 to 1,000,000 distinct CDR3 sequences, roughly 18% seen once. This receptor was taken from a human donor who was either an allogeneic HSCT recipient or a stem cell or donor lymphocyte infusion donor (not recorded which). It is not recorded whose cells these are; they may come from a transplant donor. The chain recombines TRBV6-2 or TRBV6-3 with TRBJ2-2; D possibly matches TRBD1 or TRBD2 (6 bases each). The sequencing input was blood, either unsorted or a sorted T cell fraction (not recorded which). The CDR3 DNA follows: TGTGCCAGCTCCTCCCCTAGGGGGGACGACGGGGAGCTGTTTTTT. This gives the protein CASSSPRGDDGELFF.